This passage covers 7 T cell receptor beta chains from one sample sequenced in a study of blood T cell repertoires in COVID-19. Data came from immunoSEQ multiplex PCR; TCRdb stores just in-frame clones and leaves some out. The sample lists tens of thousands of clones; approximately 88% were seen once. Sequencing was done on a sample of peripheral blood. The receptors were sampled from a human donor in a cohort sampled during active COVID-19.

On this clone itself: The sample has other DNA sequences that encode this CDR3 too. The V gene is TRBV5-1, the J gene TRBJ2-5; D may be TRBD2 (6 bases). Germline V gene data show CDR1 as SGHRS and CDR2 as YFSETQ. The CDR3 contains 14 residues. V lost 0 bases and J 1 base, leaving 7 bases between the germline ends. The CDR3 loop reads CASSLAGGQETQYF. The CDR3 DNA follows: TGCGCCAGCAGCTTGGCCGGGGGCCAAGAGACCCAGTACTTC.

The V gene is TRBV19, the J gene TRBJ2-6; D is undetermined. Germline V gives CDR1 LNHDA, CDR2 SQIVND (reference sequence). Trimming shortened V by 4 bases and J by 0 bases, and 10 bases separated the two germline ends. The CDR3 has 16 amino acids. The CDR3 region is CASSTSQYSGANVLTF. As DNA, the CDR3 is TGTGCCAGTAGTACTTCACAGTACTCTGGGGCCAACGTCCTGACTTTC.

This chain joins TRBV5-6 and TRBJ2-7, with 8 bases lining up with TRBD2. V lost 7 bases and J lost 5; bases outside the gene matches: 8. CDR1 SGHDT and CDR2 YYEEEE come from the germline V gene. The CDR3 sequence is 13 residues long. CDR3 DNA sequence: TGTGCCAGCCTTCGCGGGAGGAGCGACGAGCAGTACTTC. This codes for CASLRGRSDEQYF.

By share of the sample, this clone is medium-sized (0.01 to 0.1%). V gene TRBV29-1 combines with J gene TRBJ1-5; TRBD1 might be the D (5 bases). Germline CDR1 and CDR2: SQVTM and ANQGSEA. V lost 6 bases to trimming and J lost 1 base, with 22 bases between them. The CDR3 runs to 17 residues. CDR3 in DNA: TGCAGCGTCGAGGTTTCAGGGTCACCGAGAAGCAATCAGCCCCAGCATTTT. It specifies CSVEVSGSPRSNQPQHF.

The CDR3, as DNA: TGTGCCAGCAGCTTAACAGCGGGAAACACCGGGGAGCTGTTTTTT. It encodes CASSLTAGNTGELFF. The V and J genes are TRBV7-9 and TRBJ2-2, with 7 bases identical to TRBD2. From germline, CDR1 is SEHNR and CDR2 FQNEAQ (reference sequence). The CDR3 consists of 15 residues. V trimming: 2 bases; J trimming: 2 bases; junction bases outside the gene matches: 2.

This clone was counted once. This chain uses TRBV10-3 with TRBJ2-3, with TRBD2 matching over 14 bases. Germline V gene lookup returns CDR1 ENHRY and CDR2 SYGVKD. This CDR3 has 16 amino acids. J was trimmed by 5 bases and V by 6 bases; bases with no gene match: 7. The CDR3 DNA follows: TGTGCCATCAGCGTGACTAGCGGGGGGGCCATAGATACGCAGTATTTT. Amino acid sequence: CAISVTSGGAIDTQYF.

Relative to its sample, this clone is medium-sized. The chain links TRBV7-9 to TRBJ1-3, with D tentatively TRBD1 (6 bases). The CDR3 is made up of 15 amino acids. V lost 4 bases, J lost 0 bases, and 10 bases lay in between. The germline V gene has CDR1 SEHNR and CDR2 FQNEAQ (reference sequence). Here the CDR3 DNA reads TGTGCCAGCAGCTATGCAGGGGCCTCTGGAAACACCATATATTTT. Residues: CASSYAGASGNTIYF.